This is a list of T cell receptor beta chains from one sample in a study of early stage breast cancer tumors. The repertoire was sequenced with immunoSEQ multiplex PCR; TCRdb's copy has only in-frame clones and lacks some. The repertoire holds roughly 9,900 clones, 64% seen once, with 10% to 15% in the top ten. The material sequenced was breast tumor tissue. These receptors were obtained from a person between 55 and 70 years old with breast cancer. CDR3s include the opening cysteine and the closing phenylalanine or tryptophan. A D gene is named only where the DNA matches it firmly. The size of a clone is reported for some rows only, either as once, few or many, or as a class for expanded clones.

cdr3_length,clone_size,j_call,d_call,v_call,cdr3_aa,cdr3_nt
19,.,TRBJ2-3,.,TRBV6-9,CASSLQANGREAPTDTQYF,TGTGCCAGCAGTTTGCAAGCTAATGGGCGAGAGGCACCCACAGATACGCAGTATTTT
15,few,TRBJ2-7,TRBD1,TRBV18,CASSPPGQGAGEQYF,TGTGCCAGCTCACCGCCCGGACAGGGGGCGGGGGAGCAGTACTTC
17,.,TRBJ2-6,.,TRBV7-2,CASSSSTGLAGANVLTF,TGTGCCAGCAGCTCATCAACGGGACTGGCTGGGGCCAACGTCCTGACTTTC
13,.,TRBJ1-2,.,TRBV27,CASSLFSNYGYTF,TGTGCCAGCAGTTTGTTCAGTAACTATGGCTACACCTTC
16,.,TRBJ2-7,TRBD2,TRBV18,CASSPPSGRGAYEQYF,TGTGCCAGCTCACCACCCAGCGGGAGAGGTGCCTACGAGCAGTACTTC
12,.,TRBJ1-1,.,TRBV30,CAWSVGITEAFF,TGTGCCTGGAGTGTAGGGATCACTGAAGCTTTCTTT
16,.,TRBJ2-3,TRBD1,TRBV6-6,CASRGQGASGTDTQYF,TGTGCCAGCAGGGGACAGGGGGCGAGTGGTACAGATACGCAGTATTTT
11,.,TRBJ2-5,.,TRBV30,CAWSVLETQYF,TGTGCCTGGAGTGTACTGGAGACCCAGTACTTC
15,.,TRBJ2-1,TRBD2,TRBV7-2,CASSVSGSTYNEQFF,TGTGCCAGCAGCGTTAGCGGGAGCACCTACAATGAGCAGTTCTTC
13,.,TRBJ2-1,.,TRBV11-2,CASSPDRSREQFF,TGTGCCAGCAGCCCTGACAGGAGCAGAGAGCAGTTCTTC
17,few,TRBJ2-3,TRBD2,TRBV28,CASSFPSWEGRGDTQYF,TGTGCCAGCAGTTTCCCCTCCTGGGAGGGCCGGGGAGATACGCAGTATTTT